The 3 T cell receptor beta chains below all came from one sample that was sequenced in a study of shared clonotypes between healthy human individuals. The data were produced by immunoSEQ multiplex PCR, yet TCRdb's version contains in-frame clones alone and is incomplete. The sample holds approximately 2.5 million clones, approximately 94% seen once. The sample taken for sequencing was naive CD4+ T cells sorted from blood. Documented subset: CD45RA+ positively selected. Receptors originate from a man younger than 35 in good health.

The chain uses TRBV7-9 and TRBJ1-1; 8 nucleotides agree with TRBD1. Germline CDR1 and CDR2: SEHNR and FQNEAQ (reference sequence). The CDR3 runs 15 residues. V dropped 3 bases and J dropped 5; count of bases not matched to a gene: 8. The DNA of the CDR3 is TGTGCCAGCAGCTTCCTTAAGCAGGGGGCGACTGAAGCTTTCTTT. Amino acids: CASSFLKQGATEAFF.

About this clone: A read error may produce the germline difference seen at one junction end. This chain joins TRBV7-7 and TRBJ1-4, with D hard to call. In germline, CDR1 is SSHAT, CDR2 FNYEAQ (reference sequence). This CDR3 comprises 13 residues. CDR3 sequence (DNA): TGTGCTAGCAGCCCTGGTGTAGGGGAAAAACTGTTTTTT. It yields the protein CASSPGVGEKLFF.

V and J are TRBV10-2 and TRBJ2-2, with TRBD2 identical over 10 bases. The trim removed 6 bases at V and 6 bases at J, leaving 10 bases unmatched. Per germline, CDR1 WSHSY and CDR2 SAAADI. CDR3 length: 16 residues. DNA for the CDR3: TGCGCCAGCAGCCAGCCGGGACTAGCGAGACCCGGGGAGCTGTTTTTT. Amino acids: CASSQPGLARPGELFF.